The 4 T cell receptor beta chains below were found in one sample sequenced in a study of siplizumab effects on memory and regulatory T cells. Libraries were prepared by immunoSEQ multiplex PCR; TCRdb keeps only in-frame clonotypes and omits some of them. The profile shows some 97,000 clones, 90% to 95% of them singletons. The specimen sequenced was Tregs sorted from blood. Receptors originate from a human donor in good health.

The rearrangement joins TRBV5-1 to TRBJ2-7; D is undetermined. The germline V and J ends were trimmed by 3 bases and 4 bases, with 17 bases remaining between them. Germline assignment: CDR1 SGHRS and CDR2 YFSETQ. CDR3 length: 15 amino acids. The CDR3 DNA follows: TGCGCCAGCAGCTCGAGACAACATGGGTTGTACGAGCAGTACTTC. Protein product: CASSSRQHGLYEQYF. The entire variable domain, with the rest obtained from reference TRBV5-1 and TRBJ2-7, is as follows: KAGVTQTPRYLIKTRGQQVTLSCSPISGHRSVSWYQQTPGQGLQFLFEYFSETQRNKGNFPGRFSGRQFSNSRSEMNVSTLELGDSALYLCASSSRQHGLYEQYFGPGTRLTVT.

The CDR3 sequence is CASSLRLAVYNEQFF. Written as DNA, the CDR3 is TGTGCCAGCAGCTTGAGATTAGCCGTCTACAATGAGCAGTTCTTC. The gene calls are TRBV5-8 and TRBJ2-1; D call uncertain. The germline V gene has CDR1 SGHTS and CDR2 YDEGEE. Trimming pared 1 base from V and 3 bases from J, leaving 11 bases between. The CDR3 spans 15 residues.

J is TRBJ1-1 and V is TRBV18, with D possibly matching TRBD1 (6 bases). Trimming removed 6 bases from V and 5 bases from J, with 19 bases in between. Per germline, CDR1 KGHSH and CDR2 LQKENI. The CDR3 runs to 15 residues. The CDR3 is CASSSTGPLQTEAFF. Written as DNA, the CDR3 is TGTGCCAGCTCCTCAACAGGGCCATTGCAGACTGAAGCTTTCTTT.

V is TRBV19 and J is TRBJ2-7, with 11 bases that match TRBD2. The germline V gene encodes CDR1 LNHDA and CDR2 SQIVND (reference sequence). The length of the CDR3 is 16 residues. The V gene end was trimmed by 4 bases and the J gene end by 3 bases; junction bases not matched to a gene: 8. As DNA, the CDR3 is TGTGCCAGTAGTACGTCCGCTAGCGGGAGGATCTACGAGCAGTACTTC. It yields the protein CASSTSASGRIYEQYF.